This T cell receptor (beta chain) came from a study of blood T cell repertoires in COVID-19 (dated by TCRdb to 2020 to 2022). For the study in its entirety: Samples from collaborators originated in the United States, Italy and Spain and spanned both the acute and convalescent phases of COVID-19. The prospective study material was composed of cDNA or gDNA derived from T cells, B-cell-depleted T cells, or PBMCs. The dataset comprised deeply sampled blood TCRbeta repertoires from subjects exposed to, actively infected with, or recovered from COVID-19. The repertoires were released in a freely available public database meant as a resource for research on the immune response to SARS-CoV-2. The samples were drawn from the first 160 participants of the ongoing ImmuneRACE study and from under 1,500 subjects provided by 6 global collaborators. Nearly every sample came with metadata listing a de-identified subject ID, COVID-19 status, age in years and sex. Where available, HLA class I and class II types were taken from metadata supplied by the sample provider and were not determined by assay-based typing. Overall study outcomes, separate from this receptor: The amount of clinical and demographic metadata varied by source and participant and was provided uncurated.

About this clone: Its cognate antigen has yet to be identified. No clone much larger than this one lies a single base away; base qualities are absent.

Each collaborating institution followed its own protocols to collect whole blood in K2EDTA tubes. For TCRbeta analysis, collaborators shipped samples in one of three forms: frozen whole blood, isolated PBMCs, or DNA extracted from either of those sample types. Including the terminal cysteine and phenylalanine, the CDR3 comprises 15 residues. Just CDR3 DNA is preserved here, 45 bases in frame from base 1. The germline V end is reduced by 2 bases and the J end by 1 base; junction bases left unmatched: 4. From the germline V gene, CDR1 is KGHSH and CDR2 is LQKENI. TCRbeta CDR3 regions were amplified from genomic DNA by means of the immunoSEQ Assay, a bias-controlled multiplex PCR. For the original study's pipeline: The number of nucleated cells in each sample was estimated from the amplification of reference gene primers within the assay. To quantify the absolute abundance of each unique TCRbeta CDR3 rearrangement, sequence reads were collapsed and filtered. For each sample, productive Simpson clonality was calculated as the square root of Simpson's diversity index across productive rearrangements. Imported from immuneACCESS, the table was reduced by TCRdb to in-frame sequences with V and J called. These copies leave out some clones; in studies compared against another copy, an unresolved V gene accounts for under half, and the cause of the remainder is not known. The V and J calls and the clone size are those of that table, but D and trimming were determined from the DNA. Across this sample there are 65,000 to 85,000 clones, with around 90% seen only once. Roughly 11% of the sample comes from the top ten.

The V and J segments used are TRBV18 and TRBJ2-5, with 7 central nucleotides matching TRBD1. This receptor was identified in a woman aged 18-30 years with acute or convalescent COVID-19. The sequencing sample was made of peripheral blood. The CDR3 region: CASSPRGTVQETQYF. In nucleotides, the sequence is TGTGCCAGCTCACCAAGAGGGACAGTCCAAGAGACCCAGTACTTC. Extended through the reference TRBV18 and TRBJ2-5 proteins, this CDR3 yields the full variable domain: NAGVMQNPRHLVRRRGQEARLRCSPMKGHSHVYWYRQLPEEGLKFMVYLQKENIIDESGMPKERFSAEFPKEGPSILRIQQVVRGDSAAYFCASSPRGTVQETQYFGPGTRLLVL.